This section outlines one T cell receptor beta chain sequence together with its context. Its antigen remains unidentified. Here immunoSEQ multiplex PCR was the method, and the copy in TCRdb shows in-frame clones only, minus some. Of tens of thousands of clones in the sample, over 65% were seen once. V trimming: 7 bases; J trimming: 7 bases; junction bases outside the gene matches: 4. From germline, CDR1 is ENHRY and CDR2 SYGVKD. This CDR3 is built from 12 residues. The source of the sample is a study of T cell clones after liver transplantation. Background on the study: Immunosuppression withdrawal was tried within 2 years after liver transplantation in this trial.

Overall study results and limits: Circulating graft-donor-reactive CD4 TCRbeta sequences fell significantly post-transplant in most of the 8 subjects.

The sample was CD4+ T cells from blood, taken at the 22-month timepoint. This TCR was sampled from a human patient who received a liver transplant. Some of the T cells may derive from the graft donor. V and J are TRBV10-3 and TRBJ2-1; TRBD1 matches 7 bases. CDR3 region: CAIKKQGNEQFF. As DNA, the CDR3 is TGTGCCATCAAGAAACAGGGGAATGAGCAGTTCTTC.